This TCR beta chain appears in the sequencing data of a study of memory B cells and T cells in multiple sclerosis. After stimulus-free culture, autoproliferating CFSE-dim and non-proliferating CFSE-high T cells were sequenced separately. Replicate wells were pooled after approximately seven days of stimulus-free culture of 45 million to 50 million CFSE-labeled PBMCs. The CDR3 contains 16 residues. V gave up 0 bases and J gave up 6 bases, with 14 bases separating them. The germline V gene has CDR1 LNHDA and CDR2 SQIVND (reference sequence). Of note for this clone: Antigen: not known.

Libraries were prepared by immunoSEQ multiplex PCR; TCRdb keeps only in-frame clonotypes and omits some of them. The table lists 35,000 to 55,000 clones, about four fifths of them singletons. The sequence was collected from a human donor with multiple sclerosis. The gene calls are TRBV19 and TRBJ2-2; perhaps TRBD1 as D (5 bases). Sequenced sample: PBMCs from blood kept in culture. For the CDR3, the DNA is TGTGCCAGTAGTATAGATAGGGGTTCGGCGGCCGGGGAGCTGTTTTTT. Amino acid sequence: CASSIDRGSAAGELFF.